The next 8 T cell receptor beta chains were all read from a single sample in a study of T-cell reconstitution after alpha-beta-depleted transplantation in children (dated by TCRdb to about 2016). The sample's treatment or condition label, in plain terms: allogeneic hematopoietic cell transplantation with graft depleted of TCRalphabeta T cells and CD19 B cells. To prepare the library, PCR was applied. Sequencing was performed on an Illumina HiSeq 2500. Molecular barcoding was employed in the preparation of TCR libraries, with unique molecular identifiers being used to normalize TCRbeta repertoire quantification. Through fastp at Q25 and MiXCR, TCRdb rebuilt clones from the public reads, retaining in-frame beta chains. Rows with one shared CDR3 protein collapse into an entry with the most common genes and DNA. Present in this sample are hundreds of thousands of distinct CDR3 sequences, 13% of which were seen just once. The top ten constitute 2% to 2.5% of the sample.

The source was PBMCs, mostly from graft donor cells, collected 360 days after TCRalphabeta/CD19-depleted stem cell transplant. These receptors all stem from a male patient between 10 and 17 years old who had a stem cell transplant for acute myeloid leukemia, so the T cells may come from the graft donor.

The chain combines TRBV29-1 with TRBJ1-3; D is undetermined. The CDR3 totals 18 residues. The V gene lost 3 bases and the J gene lost 0 bases, with 21 bases spanning the gap. In germline, CDR1 is SQVTM, CDR2 ANQGSEA. The CDR3 protein is CSVEIIRRNPGSGNTIYF. CDR3 coding DNA: TGCAGCGTTGAGATTATCCGTCGGAACCCGGGCTCTGGAAACACCATATATTTT.

The table lists this clonotype with a few counts. The rearrangement joins TRBV9 to TRBJ2-6; 11 bases line up with TRBD1. Per the germline V gene, CDR1 is SGDLS and CDR2 is YYNGEE. The V and J ends lost 4 bases and 0 bases, in that order; junction bases with no gene match: 9. The CDR3 contains 19 residues. The CDR3 DNA reads as TGTGCCAGCAGCACCGGACAGGGGGCCCCTAACTCTGGGGCCAACGTCCTGACTTTC. Translating gives CASSTGQGAPNSGANVLTF.

This clonotype has just a few counts. V usage is TRBV29-1 and J usage is TRBJ2-7, with 8 bases matching TRBD1. CDR1 and CDR2 from the germline V gene are SQVTM and ANQGSEA. CDR3 length: 14 amino acids. J was trimmed by 4 bases and V by 1 base; bases with no gene match: 6. This CDR3 reads CSVEGGDRLYEQYF. The DNA for the CDR3 is TGCAGCGTTGAAGGCGGGGACAGGCTTTACGAGCAGTACTTC.

V is TRBV7-8 and J is TRBJ2-1, with D tentatively TRBD2 (5 bases). Germline V lookup: CDR1 SGHVS, CDR2 FQNEAQ. Trimming pared 6 bases from V and 8 bases from J, leaving 20 bases between. The CDR3 runs to 15 residues. CDR3 in amino acids: CASRPGSGVWDEQFF. As DNA, the CDR3 is TGTGCCAGCAGACCAGGAAGCGGAGTGTGGGATGAGCAGTTCTTC.

The chain is built from TRBV9 and TRBJ2-5; 12 nucleotides match TRBD2. CDR1 SGDLS and CDR2 YYNGEE come from the germline V gene. The CDR3 spans 14 residues. The V segment lost 2 bases and the J segment 4 bases; nucleotides outside the gene matches: 0. The CDR3 DNA sequence: TGTGCCAGCAGCGTGACTAGCGGGGGAGAGACCCAGTACTTC. Its translation is CASSVTSGGETQYF.

The sample holds a few counts of this clonotype. The chain couples TRBV5-1 to TRBJ1-2; D uncertain. Germline-derived CDR1 and CDR2 are SGHRS and YFSETQ. This CDR3 contains 14 residues. Trimming took 3 bases from V and 8 from J, leaving 17 bases between them. The DNA of the CDR3 is TGCGCCAGCAGCTATGCGGGAGTACCTATCGGCTACACCTTC. It yields the protein CASSYAGVPIGYTF.

This clonotype was recorded many times. The chain employs TRBV20-1 and TRBJ2-3; TRBD2 matches at 13 bases. Germline V gene sequence: CDR1 DFQATT, CDR2 SNEGSKA (reference sequence). The CDR3 has 18 amino acids. The V and J ends lost 4 bases and 0 bases, in that order; junction bases with no gene match: 10. The chain's CDR3 is CSATIGLAGATSTDTQYF. Written as DNA, the CDR3 is TGCAGTGCTACCATCGGACTAGCGGGAGCTACTAGCACAGATACGCAGTATTTT.

This clonotype was seen only a few times. The chain recombines TRBV12-3 or TRBV12-4 with TRBJ2-7; 7 bases are shared with TRBD1. This CDR3 has 15 amino acids. The V and J ends lost 7 bases and 0 bases, in that order; junction bases with no gene match: 9. In nucleotides, the CDR3 is TGTGCCAGCACCCCTCGGACAGGCAACTCCTACGAGCAGTACTTC. It translates to CASTPRTGNSYEQYF.